The sequence of this TCR beta chain was determined in a study of OX40 agonist ivuxolimab in advanced cancers. As for the study in general: Ivuxolimab, an agonistic anti-OX40 (CD134) antibody, was given to patients. Aged roughly 20 to 79 with a mean of about 63 years, they were about 78% male.

The CDR3 has 15 residues. Germline-derived CDR1 and CDR2 are MNHNY and SVGAGI (reference sequence). V lost 4 bases to trimming and J lost 5 bases; unmatched junction nucleotides: 5. Autoimmune disease history or systemic immunosuppression led to patients being barred. Data came from immunoSEQ multiplex PCR; TCRdb stores just in-frame clones and leaves some out. Of 20,000 or so clones in the sample, approximately 85% were seen once. The receptor was derived from an adult with an advanced solid tumor such as melanoma, head and neck, liver or kidney cancer. Here the sequenced sample was CD4+ or CD8+ T cells sorted from blood, taken in a trial of the OX40 agonist ivuxolimab. The V gene is TRBV6-6, the J gene TRBJ2-7; 13 nucleotides align to TRBD2. CDR3 protein: CASSSLAGGPDEQYF. The CDR3 DNA reads TGTGCCAGCAGTTCACTAGCGGGAGGGCCGGACGAGCAGTACTTC.